This T cell receptor beta chain was recovered during a study of tumor-infiltrating lymphocytes in primary liver carcinoma. The blood RNA (from unsorted whole blood) was obtained, and germline DNA was also extracted. The investigators made TCR beta cDNA from around 530 ng total RNA, using a constant-region primer. Three nested multiplex PCR rounds, a slightly modified ARM-PCR method, built the TCR beta libraries. The two initial PCR rounds, about 9 cycles each, used TRBV1-TRBV30 forward and C-beta reverse primers. One entry per CDR3 protein results from TCRdb running MiXCR on the multiplex PCR reads. The sample lists around 330,000 distinct CDR3 sequences; 50% to 75% were seen once. The germline V gene has CDR1 MDHEN and CDR2 SYDVKM. The CDR3 is 14 residues long. J gave up 4 bases and V 5 bases, and 6 bases lay outside the gene matches.

Sample: peripheral blood. This chain connects TRBV28 to TRBJ1-1; 8 bases match TRBD1. The sequence derives from a woman aged 30 to 39 with primary liver carcinoma and hepatitis B virus infection. As DNA, the CDR3 is TGTGCCAGCAGTCCAGGGGGCAGGGGCACTGAAGCTTTCTTT. It encodes CASSPGGRGTEAFF. Supplemented by reference TRBV28 and TRBJ1-1, the full variable domain reads DVKVTQSSRYLVKRTGEKVFLECVQDMDHENMFWYRQDPGLGLRLIYFSYDVKMKEKGDIPEGYSVSREKKERFSLILESASTNQTSMYLCASSPGGRGTEAFFGQGTRLTVV.